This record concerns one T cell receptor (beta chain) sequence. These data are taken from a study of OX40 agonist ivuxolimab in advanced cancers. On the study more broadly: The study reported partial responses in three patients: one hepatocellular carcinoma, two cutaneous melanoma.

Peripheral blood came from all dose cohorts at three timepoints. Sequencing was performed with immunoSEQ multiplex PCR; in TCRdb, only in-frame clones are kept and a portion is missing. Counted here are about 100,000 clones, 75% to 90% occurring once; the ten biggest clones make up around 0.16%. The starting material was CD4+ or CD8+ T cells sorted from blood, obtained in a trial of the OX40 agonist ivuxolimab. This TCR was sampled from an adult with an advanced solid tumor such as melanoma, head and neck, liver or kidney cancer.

For the CDR3, the DNA is TGTGCCACCAGCAGAGATTTTTGGGACAGGGGACCCTACGAGCAGTACTTC. This translates into CATSRDFWDRGPYEQYF. The chain combines TRBV15 with TRBJ2-7; 10 nucleotides align to TRBD1. This CDR3 comprises 17 residues. Germline V lookup: CDR1 LNHNV, CDR2 YYDKDF (reference sequence). The J segment lost 2 bases and the V segment lost 0 bases, leaving 7 bases of the junction unmatched. The entire variable domain, with the rest obtained from reference TRBV15 and TRBJ2-7, is as follows: DAMVIQNPRYQVTQFGKPVTLSCSQTLNHNVMYWYQQKSSQAPKLLFHYYDKDFNNEADTPDNFQSRRPNTSFCFLDIRSPGLGDTAMYLCATSRDFWDRGPYEQYFGPGTRLTVT.